This T cell receptor (beta chain) derives from a study of T cell responses to AZD1222 COVID-19 vaccine. CDR1 is SGHAT, CDR2 FQNNGV, per germline. This CDR3 is built from 15 residues. V gave up 1 base and J gave up 1 base, with 11 bases separating them. TCRdb's copy holds only in-frame clones and misses some; the assay was immunoSEQ multiplex PCR. The sample has about 84,000 clones; about 85% are singletons. Points on this clone: Its antigen is not known.

Study-wide results and caveats: An increase in Spike-specific TCR breadth and depth was observed after two AZD1222 doses.

The chain is built from TRBV11-2 and TRBJ2-7; a weak D match, TRBD1 (6 bases). The sequences come from peripheral blood, collected on day 0 of AZD1222 vaccination. The clonotype originates from an adult in good health. The CDR3 sequence is CASSLALGASYEQYF. CDR3 DNA sequence: TGTGCCAGCAGCTTAGCTTTGGGGGCTTCCTACGAGCAGTACTTC.